Each of the 19 T cell receptor beta chains below was sequenced from the same sample in a study of identical twins. TCRdb independently ran MiXCR on the 5' RACE reads; one entry per CDR3 protein. The table records hundreds of thousands of distinct CDR3 sequences, around an eighth of them present only once. Another study also made use of these data, one on yellow fever vaccine responses in identical twins.

The material sequenced was CD8+ T cells sorted from blood. All receptors derive from a woman aged 18-35 years in good health.

The rearrangement joins TRBV20-1 to TRBJ2-3, with unresolved D. The length of the CDR3 is 14 residues. V lost 6 bases to trimming and J lost 0 bases, with 13 bases between them. The V gene's germline CDR1 is DFQATT and CDR2 SNEGSKA (reference sequence). CDR3 residues: CSATLLTSTDTQYF. CDR3 nucleotides: TGCAGTGCGACCTTACTAACTAGCACAGATACGCAGTATTTT.

The V gene is TRBV19, the J gene TRBJ2-3; 10 nucleotides match TRBD1. V was clipped by 4 bases and J by 3 bases; unmatched bases: 4. This CDR3 has 15 amino acids. Germline lookup yields CDR1 LNHDA and CDR2 SQIVND (reference sequence). The CDR3 loop reads CASSTRDRGTDTQYF. The CDR3 DNA follows: TGTGCCAGTAGTACTCGGGACAGGGGTACAGATACGCAGTATTTT.

In its sample, this clonotype was seen a few times. The chain carries TRBV12-3 or TRBV12-4 and TRBJ1-6; TRBD1 matches 7 bases. The CDR3 runs to 15 residues. Trimming removed 4 bases from V and 6 bases from J; junction bases left unmatched: 6. The CDR3 sequence is CASSSGTAFNSPLHF. Written as DNA, the CDR3 is TGTGCCAGCAGTTCGGGGACAGCTTTTAATTCACCCCTCCACTTT.

A few counts support this clonotype. The chain carries TRBV7-6 and TRBJ2-7; TRBD2 matches 10 bases. The CDR3 loop spans 16 amino acids. CDR1 and CDR2 from the germline V gene are SGHVS and FNYEAQ. V shed 5 bases, J shed 4 bases, and the junction held 11 bases outside the gene matches. The CDR3 reads CASSQDPSGSYYEQYF. CDR3 bases: TGTGCCAGCAGCCAGGACCCTAGCGGGAGTTATTACGAGCAGTACTTC. Filled out from reference TRBV7-6 and TRBJ2-7, the complete variable domain reads GAGVSQSPRYKVTKRGQDVALRCDPISGHVSLYWYRQALGQGPEFLTYFNYEAQQDKSGLPNDRFSAERPEGSISTLTIQRTEQRDSAMYRCASSQDPSGSYYEQYFGPGTRLTVT.

The V and J genes are TRBV15 and TRBJ2-7; D remains ambiguous. Germline values: CDR1 LNHNV, CDR2 YYDKDF (reference sequence). The CDR3 has 13 amino acids. Trimming left V 4 bases short and J 5 bases short, with 12 bases between. The CDR3 DNA reads as TGTGCCACCAGCATCACGCGACACGACGAGCAGTACGTC. Translation: CATSITRHDEQYV.

The V gene is TRBV6-1, the J gene TRBJ1-4; possibly TRBD1 for D (6 bases). CDR3 length: 15 residues. V was cut by 1 base and J by 8 bases, with 14 bases left in between. CDR1 is MNHNS, CDR2 SASEGT, per germline. The CDR3 spells CASSEGPGDGEKLFF. CDR3 nucleotide sequence: TGTGCCAGCAGTGAAGGCCCAGGGGATGGGGAAAAACTGTTTTTT.

The chain is built from TRBV20-1 and TRBJ2-7, with 7 bases lining up with TRBD2. This CDR3 spans 16 amino acids. V dropped 0 bases and J dropped 3; count of bases not matched to a gene: 11. CDR1 is DFQATT and CDR2 is SNEGSKA in the germline V gene (reference sequence). The CDR3 sequence: CSARDVLAGEFYEQYF. CDR3 in DNA: TGCAGTGCTAGAGATGTCCTGGCGGGAGAATTCTACGAGCAGTACTTC.

V and J are TRBV7-9 and TRBJ2-7; D uncertain. V lost 1 base and J lost 3, with 13 bases in between. CDR1 is SEHNR, CDR2 FQNEAQ, per germline (reference sequence). This CDR3 has 15 residues. The CDR3 reads CASSLGSPAVYEQYF. CDR3 sequence (DNA): TGTGCCAGCAGCTTAGGCAGCCCCGCGGTCTACGAGCAGTACTTC.

This clonotype was observed at least ten times. The chain recombines TRBV12-3 or TRBV12-4 with TRBJ2-7; D may be TRBD2 (5 bases). Trimming stripped 6 bases from V and 5 bases from J, with 14 bases between. The CDR3 has 13 residues. The CDR3 DNA sequence: TGTGCCAGCAGCCCCGGGGTGCAGGACGAGCAGTACTTC. This encodes CASSPGVQDEQYF.

The chain employs TRBV27 and TRBJ2-7, with a tentative D call TRBD2 (6 bases). Per germline, CDR1 MNHEY and CDR2 SMNVEV (reference sequence). V lost 4 bases, J lost 7 bases, and 20 bases lay in between. The CDR3 runs 15 residues. CDR3 DNA sequence: TGTGCCAGCAGTTCCTCCGGGACTTCCCCCTGGGAGCAGTACTTC. It codes for CASSSSGTSPWEQYF.

V and J are TRBV3-1 and TRBJ2-7; weak D call: TRBD2 (6 bases). Germline V CDR1 and CDR2: LGHDT, YNNKEL (reference sequence). With 1 base removed from V and 7 bases from J, the gap between germline ends came to 11 bases. The CDR3 consists of 13 residues. CDR3 amino acids: CASSQAGAGEQYV. Written as DNA, the CDR3 is TGTGCCAGCAGCCAAGCTGGGGCGGGAGAGCAGTACGTC.

This clonotype turned up a few times. The chain is built from TRBV27 and TRBJ2-3; tentative D call: TRBD2 (6 bases). This CDR3 has 17 amino acids. Germline values: CDR1 MNHEY, CDR2 SMNVEV (reference sequence). Trimming cost V 2 bases and J 2 bases, with 17 bases left between them. For the CDR3, the DNA is TGTGCCAGCAGTTTAAACGGGGGTGCCTCTCCCACAGATACGCAGTATTTT. Residues: CASSLNGGASPTDTQYF.

The rearrangement uses TRBV15 and TRBJ2-4; D is uncertain. V shed 1 base and J shed 7 bases, with 17 bases lying between them. This CDR3 is 16 amino acids long. Looked up from germline, CDR1 is LNHNV and CDR2 is YYDKDF (reference sequence). The CDR3 loop is CATSRAGEKVENIQYF. In DNA form, the CDR3 reads TGTGCCACCAGCAGAGCGGGTGAGAAGGTTGAGAACATTCAGTACTTC.

This clonotype turned up a few times. The chain has TRBV5-1 and TRBJ1-4, with TRBD1 as a possible D gene (5 bases). Germline V gene sequence: CDR1 SGHRS, CDR2 YFSETQ. Trimming removed 1 base at V and 2 bases at J, with 9 bases between. This CDR3 region has 15 residues. The CDR3 region is CASSLHGATNEKLFF. The CDR3 nucleotides are TGCGCCAGCAGCTTGCACGGGGCCACTAATGAAAAACTGTTTTTT.

This clonotype came up a few times. V is TRBV7-2 and J is TRBJ2-1; 7 positions match TRBD2. CDR1 and CDR2 from the germline V gene are SGHTA and FQGNSA. V was pared by 6 bases and J by 8 bases, with 19 bases of the junction left unmatched. This CDR3 is 17 amino acids long. CDR3 DNA sequence: TGTGCCAGCAGGAAGGGATTCCGGGACTATTGGAGCCATGAGCAGTTCTTC. Translation: CASRKGFRDYWSHEQFF.

This clonotype was counted between two and nine times. The chain has TRBV28 and TRBJ2-7; weak D call: TRBD2 (6 bases). This CDR3 comprises 16 residues. Germline V lookup: CDR1 MDHEN, CDR2 SYDVKM. Trimming pared 1 base from V and 0 bases from J, leaving 13 bases between. CDR3 residues: CASSLSIAESSYEQYF. CDR3 DNA: TGTGCCAGCAGTTTATCCATAGCGGAGAGCTCCTACGAGCAGTACTTC.

V is TRBV7-9 and J is TRBJ2-1; D is possibly TRBD2 (5 bases). Trimming stripped 5 bases from V and 8 bases from J, with 13 bases between. Germline values: CDR1 SEHNR, CDR2 FQNEAQ (reference sequence). The CDR3 runs to 13 residues. The CDR3 loop reads CASSATSFDEQFF. Written as DNA, the CDR3 is TGTGCCAGCAGCGCTACTAGTTTCGATGAGCAGTTCTTC.

The chain combines TRBV14 with TRBJ2-7; D uncertain. Germline V CDR1 and CDR2: SGHDN, FVKESK. The germline V and J ends were trimmed by 1 base and 2 bases, with 6 bases remaining between them. The CDR3 has 13 residues. The CDR3 bases are TGTGCCAGCAGCCAAGTTGGGGCCTACGAGCAGTACGTC. It specifies CASSQVGAYEQYV.

Only a few counts were recorded for this clonotype. This rearrangement joins TRBV7-8 to TRBJ2-7; 11 bases are a match to TRBD2. The J segment lost 2 bases and the V segment lost 4 bases, leaving 1 base of the junction unmatched. This CDR3 is built from 14 residues. Germline assignment: CDR1 SGHVS and CDR2 FQNEAQ. CDR3 amino acids: CASSSSGRPYEQYF. CDR3 DNA sequence: TGTGCCAGCAGCTCTAGCGGGAGGCCCTACGAGCAGTACTTC.